This T cell receptor beta chain originates from a study of naive and memory T cell subsets (dated by TCRdb to about 2017). Regarding the complete study: Sorted naive and memory T cell subsets from peripheral blood were analyzed in the study using a UMI-based, open-source pipeline for TCR alpha and beta sequencing. IgG serology results and the functional CMV T cell responses were in complete agreement. RNA was DNase-treated and reverse transcribed with TCR constant-region primers, mostly using SuperScript III. The research as a whole found: No ground truth was available to validate the repertoire findings for the naive and memory subsets. TCR abundance followed a power law whose exponent differed between naive and memory subsets but was consistent across the three individuals. In both CD4 and CD8 cells, going from naive through CM, EM and EMRA, the Gini index went up while Shannon and inverse Simpson diversity went down. A few larger clonotypes were present in naive repertoires, especially CD8 naive repertoires, and these clonotypes were possibly memory cells re-expressing CD45RA. Clonotypes were defined as single alpha or beta chain sequences, not paired alpha/beta receptors. After error correction, only a single occurrence was seen for over 95% of naive TCR sequences, so much steeper abundance distributions were produced than in memory subsets. RNA-based TCR counts may be influenced by expression changes linked to T cell activation and differentiation.

The library was obtained by UMI-ligation and nested PCR. The beta constant-region primer was an equimolar mix of two oligonucleotides covering both TRBC1 and TRBC2. The ligated cDNA went through four rounds of PCR with nested alpha and beta constant-region primers together with the SP2 primer. A single-stranded oligonucleotide bearing the SP2 primer plus a 12-nucleotide UMI was ligated onto the 3' end of the cDNA by T4 RNA ligase 1. The ligation reaction was kept at 16 degrees C for about 18-24 hours. PCR2 was usually performed as a SYBR Green qPCR and halted at a preset threshold so that over-amplification would not occur. Apart from the first purification, every purification step used Agencourt AMPure XP magnetic beads. Libraries were quantified by Qubit and checked on a TapeStation, where a main peak was expected near 650 bp. Pooled libraries were sequenced on an Illumina MiSeq using v2 2x251 paired-end kits, and typically about 0.9-2.1 million reads were obtained per sample. Libraries were pooled at approximately 4 nM per sample, and about 4.5-7.5% PhiX was added to improve cluster recognition. As for how the authors treated the data: FASTQ reads processed by Demultiplexor were assigned V and J genes by Decombinator through tag matching that tolerated a single base-pair mismatch. UMIs were used by Collapsinator to correct both sequencing errors and frequency errors arising from PCR heterogeneity. TCRs were translated and CDR3s were extracted from the conserved cysteine to the FGXG phenylalanine by CDR3Translator, with non-productive sequences being flagged. Repertoires were subsampled to equal numbers of UMI-defined TCRs before Gini, Shannon entropy and inverse Simpson indices were calculated. Power-law fits to clonotype abundance distributions were performed by maximum likelihood within the linear range. On one naive CD8 sample, the pipeline and MIGEC gave similar UMI counts, unique TCR numbers and clonal distributions. One analysis removed from the naive repertoire any naive TCRs that were also found in any memory subset from the same donor. A set of several thousand CMV-associated CDR3 sequences, compiled from VDJdb and a published dataset, was used to search the repertoires. Starting from the raw public reads, TCRdb applied fastp trimming at Q25, assembled clones with MiXCR and retained in-frame beta chains. All rows with the same CDR3 protein become a single entry with the most common DNA and genes. TCRdb, not the authors, supplied the V and J calls. The sample records 90,000 to 120,000 distinct CDR3 sequences, about 15% of which are singletons. In total, the top ten clones hold approximately 2.6% of the sample.

From the second PCR step on, the TCR alpha and beta chain libraries were amplified in separate reactions. The CMV status of each donor was determined by measuring IFNgamma production from CD4+ T cells after fresh PBMCs had been stimulated overnight with CMV viral lysate. CD4 T cells were positively selected with Miltenyi beads, followed by positive selection of CD8 T cells from the CD4-negative fraction. Cells were stained for CD3, CD4, CD8, CD45RA, CD27 and a live/dead dye and were sorted on a BD Aria II into four subsets based on CD45RA and CD27. A few healthy volunteers provided blood, and each donor's sample was split into CD4 and CD8 T cells and then further divided into four differentiation subsets. Roughly 120 ml of peripheral blood was collected from each donor, and PBMC were isolated from the blood using Ficoll-Paque PLUS density-gradient centrifugation. After sorting, cells were lysed in RLT buffer, RNA was extracted using a Qiagen RNeasy kit, and the extracted RNA was stored at -80 degrees C.

This clonotype was observed a handful of times. Which antigen it targets is not known. Qualities for individual bases were not recorded, and no much larger clone is one base off. For CDR1 and CDR2, the germline V gene (reference sequence) lists PRHDT and FYEKMQ. Deletion took 2 bases off V and 6 bases off J, with a span of 6 bases between the germline ends. The CDR3 sequence holds 12 residues, the cysteine and phenylalanine included. Only CDR3 DNA remains: 36 bases, in frame from the first base. What was sequenced was naive CD8+ T cells from blood. Read against the paper, the sample's cell subset or site label means: naive T cells, CD45RA high CD27+. This TCR was sampled from a human donor in good health. The chain was built from TRBV13 and TRBJ2-3; no D gene is confidently identified. In nucleotide form, the sequence is TGTGCCAGCAGCTTAATTTCTGATACGCAGTATTTT. This encodes CASSLISDTQYF.